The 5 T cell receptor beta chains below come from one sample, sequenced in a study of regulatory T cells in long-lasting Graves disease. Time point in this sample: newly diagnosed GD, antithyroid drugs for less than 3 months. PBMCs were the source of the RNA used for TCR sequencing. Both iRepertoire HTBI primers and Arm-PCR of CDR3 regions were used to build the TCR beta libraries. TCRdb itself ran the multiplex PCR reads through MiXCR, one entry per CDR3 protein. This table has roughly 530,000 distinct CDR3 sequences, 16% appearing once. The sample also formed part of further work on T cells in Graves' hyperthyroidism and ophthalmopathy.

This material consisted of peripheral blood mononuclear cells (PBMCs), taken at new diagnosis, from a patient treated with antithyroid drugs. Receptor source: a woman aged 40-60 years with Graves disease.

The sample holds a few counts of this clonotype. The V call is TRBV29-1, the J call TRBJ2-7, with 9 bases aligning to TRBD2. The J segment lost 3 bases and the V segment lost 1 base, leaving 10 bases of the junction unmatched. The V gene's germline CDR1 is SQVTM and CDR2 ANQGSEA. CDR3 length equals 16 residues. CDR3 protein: CSVEGLAGSKLYEQYF. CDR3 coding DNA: TGCAGCGTTGAAGGGCTAGCGGGGAGCAAACTCTACGAGCAGTACTTC.

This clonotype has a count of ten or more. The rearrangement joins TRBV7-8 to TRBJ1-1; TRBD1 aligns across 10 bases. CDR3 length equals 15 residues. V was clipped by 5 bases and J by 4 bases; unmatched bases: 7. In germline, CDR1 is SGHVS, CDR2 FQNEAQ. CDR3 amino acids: CASSNRDRGGTEAFF. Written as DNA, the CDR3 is TGTGCCAGCAGCAACCGGGACAGGGGCGGCACTGAAGCTTTCTTT.

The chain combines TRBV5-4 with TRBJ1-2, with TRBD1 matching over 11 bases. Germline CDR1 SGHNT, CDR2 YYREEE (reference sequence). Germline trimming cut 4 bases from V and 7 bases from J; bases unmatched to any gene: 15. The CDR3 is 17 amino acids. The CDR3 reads CASSPALPDRGRGGYTF. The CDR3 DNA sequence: TGTGCCAGCAGCCCCGCACTCCCGGACAGGGGGCGCGGTGGCTACACCTTC.

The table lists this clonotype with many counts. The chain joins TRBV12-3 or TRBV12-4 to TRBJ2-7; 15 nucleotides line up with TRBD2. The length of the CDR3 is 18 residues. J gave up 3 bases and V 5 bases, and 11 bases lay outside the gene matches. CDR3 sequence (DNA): TGTGCCAGCAGTCCCGGGACTAGCGGGGGGTTACGTGACTACGAGCAGTACTTC. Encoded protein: CASSPGTSGGLRDYEQYF.

The CDR3 loop is CASTSGTGDTGELFF. Here the CDR3 DNA reads TGTGCCAGCACCTCCGGGACAGGGGACACCGGGGAGCTGTTTTTT. The rearrangement joins TRBV7-3 to TRBJ2-2; 10 bases line up with TRBD1. V was pared by 7 bases and J by 3 bases, with 5 bases of the junction left unmatched. Germline assignment: CDR1 SGHTA and CDR2 FQGTGA. This CDR3 comprises 15 residues.